The entry below gives a single T cell receptor beta chain sequence along with its context. One end of the junction fails to match germline, which may point to a read error. This sample is drawn from a study of blood T cells in healthy people across ages. Background on the study: T cells yielded about one barcoded beta molecule per two cells through template switching.

Each sample yielded at least 7 million isolated PBMCs. The V gene's germline CDR1 is MNHEY and CDR2 SVGAGI. The CDR3 covers 16 residues. A second PCR of about 7 to 11 cycles used a sample-barcoded 5' primer and a J-beta primer mix. TCRdb independently ran MiXCR on the 5' RACE reads; one entry per CDR3 protein. This table has some 780,000 distinct CDR3 sequences, around three fifths appearing once. The specimen sequenced was blood. The clonotype originates from a man between 40 and 49 years old in good health. This chain uses TRBV6-5 with TRBJ1-2, with D possibly matching TRBD1 (5 bases). CDR3 in DNA: TGTGCCAGCAGCTGGGACTTTTATAATCAGAACTATGGCCACACCTTC. Protein product: CASSWDFYNQNYGHTF.